This T cell receptor (beta chain) was recovered during a study of control samples from healthy donors and cancer patients. The CDR3 is made up of 10 amino acids. The V end lost 5 bases, the J end lost 3 bases, and 1 base lay between the germline ends. CDR1 is SGHVS and CDR2 is FQNEAQ in the germline V gene. The data were produced by immunoSEQ multiplex PCR, yet TCRdb's version contains in-frame clones alone and is incomplete. Of about 43,000 clones listed, about 95% are singletons. This sequence originates from a man aged 55 to 70 in good health. Sequences were obtained from blood. The chain employs TRBV7-8 and TRBJ2-5; unclear D gene. This chain's CDR3 is CASSEETQYF. DNA for the CDR3: TGTGCCAGCAGCGAAGAGACCCAGTACTTC.